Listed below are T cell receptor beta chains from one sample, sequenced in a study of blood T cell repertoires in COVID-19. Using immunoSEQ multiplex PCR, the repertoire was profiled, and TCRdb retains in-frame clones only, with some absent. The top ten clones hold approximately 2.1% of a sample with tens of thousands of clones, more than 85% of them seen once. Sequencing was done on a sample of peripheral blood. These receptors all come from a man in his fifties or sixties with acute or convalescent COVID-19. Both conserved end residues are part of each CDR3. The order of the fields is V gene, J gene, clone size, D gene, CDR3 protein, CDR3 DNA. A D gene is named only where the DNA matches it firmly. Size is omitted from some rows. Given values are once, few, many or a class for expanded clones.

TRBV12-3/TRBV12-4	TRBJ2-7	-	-	CASRMRGIEQYF	TGTGCCAGCAGGATGAGAGGGATTGAGCAGTACTTC
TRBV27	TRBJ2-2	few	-	CASSLSWTVVRGGGELFF	TGTGCCAGCAGTTTATCTTGGACAGTCGTTCGAGGGGGCGGGGAGCTGTTTTTT
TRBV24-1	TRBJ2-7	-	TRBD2	CATSDPGRGGDEQYF	TGTGCCACCAGTGACCCCGGGAGGGGGGGGGACGAGCAGTACTTC
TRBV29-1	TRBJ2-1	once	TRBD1	CSVVGTATNEQFF	TGCAGCGTTGTTGGGACAGCCACCAATGAGCAGTTCTTC
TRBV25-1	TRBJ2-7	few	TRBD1	CASSDENRGPLEQYF	TGTGCCAGCAGTGATGAGAACAGGGGGCCTCTCGAGCAGTACTTC
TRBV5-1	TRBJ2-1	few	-	CASSLARGDEQFF	TGCGCCAGCAGCTTGGCCAGGGGCGATGAGCAGTTCTTC
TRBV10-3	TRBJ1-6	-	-	CAISESGTPGNSPLHF	TGTGCCATCAGTGAGTCGGGAACTCCGGGGAATTCACCCCTCCACTTT
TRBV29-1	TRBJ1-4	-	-	CSVVARDNEKLFF	TGCAGCGTTGTTGCCAGGGATAATGAAAAACTGTTTTTT
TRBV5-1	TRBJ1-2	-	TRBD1	CASTTGWGPTGSGDYGYTF	TGCGCCAGCACCACTGGGTGGGGGCCGACAGGGTCTGGAGACTATGGCTACACCTTC
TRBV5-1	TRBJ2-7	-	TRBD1	CASSLDRGKGEQYF	TGCGCCAGCAGCTTGGACAGGGGGAAAGGCGAGCAGTACTTC
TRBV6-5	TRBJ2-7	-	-	CASSKNRESYEQYF	TGTGCCAGCAGTAAAAACAGGGAATCCTACGAGCAGTACTTC
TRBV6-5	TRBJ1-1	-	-	CASTPFGQTNTEAFF	TGTGCCAGCACTCCATTCGGACAGACAAACACTGAAGCTTTCTTT
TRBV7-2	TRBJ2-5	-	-	CASSLGAEQETQYF	TGTGCCAGCAGCTTAGGGGCCGAGCAAGAGACCCAGTACTTC
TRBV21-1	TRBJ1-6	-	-	CASGRGRPLHF	TGTGCCAGCGGGAGGGGACGACCCCTCCACTTT
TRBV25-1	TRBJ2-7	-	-	CASSVGGLSSYEQYF	TGTGCCAGCAGTGTTGGAGGCCTAAGCTCCTACGAGCAGTACTTC
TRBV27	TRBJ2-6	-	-	CASSLRGISGANVLTF	TGTGCCAGCAGTCTCCGAGGGATCTCTGGGGCCAACGTCCTGACTTTC
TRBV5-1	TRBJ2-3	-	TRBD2	CASSLNSGRQDTQYF	TGCGCCAGCAGCTTGAATAGCGGGAGACAAGATACGCAGTATTTT
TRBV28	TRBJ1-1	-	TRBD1	CASSLFGRGQGPLNTEAFF	TGTGCCAGCAGTTTATTTGGCCGCGGACAGGGGCCTTTGAACACTGAAGCTTTCTTT
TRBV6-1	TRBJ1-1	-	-	CASSDLTKTEAFF	TGTGCCAGCAGTGACCTGACAAAAACTGAAGCTTTCTTT
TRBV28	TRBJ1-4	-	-	CASSSQTDAKAEKLFF	TGTGCCAGCAGTTCTCAGACAGACGCCAAAGCCGAAAAACTGTTTTTT
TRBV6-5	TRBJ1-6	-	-	CASKEGQYNSPLHF	TGTGCCAGCAAGGAAGGACAGTATAATTCACCCCTCCACTTT
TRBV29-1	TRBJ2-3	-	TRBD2	CSVGESGRPDTQYF	TGCAGCGTTGGTGAGAGCGGGAGACCAGATACGCAGTATTTT
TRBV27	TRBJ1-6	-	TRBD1	CASSLQQGNNSPLHF	TGTGCCAGCAGTTTACAACAGGGGAATAATTCACCCCTCCACTTT
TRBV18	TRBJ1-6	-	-	CASSPLPEQGINSPLHF	TGTGCCAGCTCACCTCTACCGGAACAGGGTATAAATTCACCCCTCCACTTT
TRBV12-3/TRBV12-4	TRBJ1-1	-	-	CASSLAVNTEAFF	TGTGCCAGCAGTTTGGCGGTGAACACTGAAGCTTTCTTT
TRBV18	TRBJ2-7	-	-	CASSSGTPPWGEQYF	TGTGCCAGCTCATCCGGGACTCCCCCCTGGGGCGAGCAGTACTTC
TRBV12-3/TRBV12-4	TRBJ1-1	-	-	CASKGGGTEAFF	TGTGCCAGCAAGGGGGGGGGCACTGAAGCTTTCTTT
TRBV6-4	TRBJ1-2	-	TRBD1	CASSELTGGAPGYGYTF	TGTGCCAGCAGTGAGTTGACAGGGGGAGCCCCGGGCTATGGCTACACCTTC
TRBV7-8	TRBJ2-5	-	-	CASTFLATKETQYF	TGTGCCAGCACCTTCTTAGCGACAAAAGAGACCCAGTACTTC
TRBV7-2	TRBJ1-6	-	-	CASSLQGNNSPLHF	TGTGCCAGCAGCTTACAGGGGAATAATTCACCCCTCCACTTT
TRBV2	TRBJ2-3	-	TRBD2	CASSIAGGSTDTQYF	TGTGCCAGCAGTATAGCGGGAGGTAGCACAGATACGCAGTATTTT
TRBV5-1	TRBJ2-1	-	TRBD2	CASSLGSGRPSYNEQFF	TGCGCCAGCAGCTTAGGTAGCGGGCGCCCCTCCTACAATGAGCAGTTCTTC
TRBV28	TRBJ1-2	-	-	CASSLSRTYGYTF	TGTGCCAGCAGTTTATCTCGGACTTATGGCTACACCTTC
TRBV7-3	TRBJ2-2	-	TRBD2	CASSLSGRAWGGELFF	TGTGCCAGCAGCTTAAGCGGGAGGGCCTGGGGCGGGGAGCTGTTTTTT
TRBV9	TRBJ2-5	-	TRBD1	CASSQRTGSTETQYF	TGTGCCAGCAGCCAGAGGACAGGGTCAACAGAGACCCAGTACTTC
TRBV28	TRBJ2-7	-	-	CASSLPGLETYEQYF	TGTGCCAGCAGTTTACCTGGCCTAGAGACCTACGAGCAGTACTTC
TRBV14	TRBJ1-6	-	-	CASSRRDFSAYNSPLHF	TGTGCCAGCAGCCGGAGGGACTTCTCAGCGTATAATTCACCCCTCCACTTT
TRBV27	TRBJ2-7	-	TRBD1	CASTRGVDRGFNEQYF	TGTGCCAGCACCCGCGGGGTGGACAGGGGCTTCAACGAGCAGTACTTC
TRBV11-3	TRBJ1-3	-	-	CASSPSTGHASGNTIYF	TGTGCCAGCAGCCCCTCGACAGGCCATGCATCTGGAAACACCATATATTTT
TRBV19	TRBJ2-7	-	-	CASQSPSYEQYF	TGTGCCAGTCAAAGCCCATCCTACGAGCAGTACTTC
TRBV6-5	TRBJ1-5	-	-	CASSQGVNQPQHF	TGTGCCAGCAGTCAGGGTGTCAATCAGCCCCAGCATTTT
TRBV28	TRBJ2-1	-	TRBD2	CASTRLAGRSDEQFF	TGTGCCAGCACCAGACTAGCGGGACGATCAGATGAGCAGTTCTTC
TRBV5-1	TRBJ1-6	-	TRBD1	CASCRDRLNSPLHF	TGCGCCAGCTGCCGGGACAGGCTTAATTCACCCCTCCACTTT